This TCR beta chain was sequenced in a study of T cell responses to AZD1222 COVID-19 vaccine. General study results and limits: White British donors predominated, females outnumbered males, and clonal diversity was possibly underestimated.

J gave up 4 bases and V 0 bases, and 5 bases lay outside the gene matches. CDR3 length: 17 amino acids. Germline assignment: CDR1 MGHRA and CDR2 YSYEKL. This clone appeared a single time. Its matching antigen is unknown. TCRdb's copy holds only in-frame clones and misses some; the assay was immunoSEQ multiplex PCR. The sample includes around 170,000 clones, roughly 93% of them seen just once. The J gene is TRBJ2-3, the V gene TRBV4-1; the match to TRBD2 covers 12 bases. The material was peripheral blood, obtained on day 0 of AZD1222 vaccination. The TCR comes from an adult in good health. The CDR3 coding sequence is TGCGCCAGCAGCCAAGATATCCTAGCGGGAGGGGCAGATACGCAGTATTTT. Protein sequence: CASSQDILAGGADTQYF.